This T cell receptor beta chain was documented in a study of shared clonotypes between healthy human individuals. Generated by immunoSEQ multiplex PCR, the TCRdb table keeps only in-frame clones and is missing some. Among approximately 2,200,000 clones listed, more than 85% were seen once. Study results and caveats: Researchers sampled blood only, noting tissue repertoires likely differ. Clonotypes not shared had lower generation probabilities than those common to all four donors.

With respect to this clone: Its antigen is unidentified.

Naive CD8 isolation took CD45RO-negative cells positively selected for CCR7 and excluded terminally differentiated effector memory CD45RA+ cells. This receptor was taken from a man aged 18 to 35 in good health. Some clones in this sample may be carry-over from other donors' samples. The material sequenced was naive CD8+ T cells from PBMCs.

CDR3 region: CAISESRTGNYGYTF. CDR3 DNA sequence: TGTGCCATCAGTGAGTCTAGGACAGGGAACTATGGCTACACCTTC. This sequence joins TRBV10-3 and TRBJ1-2; 8 bases fit TRBD1. Germline V CDR1 and CDR2: ENHRY, SYGVKD. This CDR3 comprises 15 residues. V was pared by 0 bases and J by 2 bases, with 2 bases of the junction left unmatched.